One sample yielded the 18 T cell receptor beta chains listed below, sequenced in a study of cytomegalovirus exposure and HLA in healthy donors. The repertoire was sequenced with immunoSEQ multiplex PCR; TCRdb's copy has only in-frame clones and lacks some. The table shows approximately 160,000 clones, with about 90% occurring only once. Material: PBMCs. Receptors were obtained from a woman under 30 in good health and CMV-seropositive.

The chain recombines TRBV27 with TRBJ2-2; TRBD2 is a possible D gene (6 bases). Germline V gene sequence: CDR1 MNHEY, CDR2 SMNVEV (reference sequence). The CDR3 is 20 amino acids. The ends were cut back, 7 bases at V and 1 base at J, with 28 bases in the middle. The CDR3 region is CASTAGFAVEPVKNTGELFF. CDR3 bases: TGTGCCAGCACCGCGGGGTTCGCGGTTGAGCCTGTGAAGAACACCGGGGAGCTGTTTTTT.

This CDR3 reads CASSVPNTGELFF. Here the CDR3 DNA reads TGTGCCAGCAGTGTCCCAAACACCGGGGAGCTGTTTTTT. This chain uses TRBV6-1 with TRBJ2-2; D unclear. Trimming took 4 bases from V and 2 from J, leaving 5 bases between them. This CDR3 spans 13 amino acids. Germline CDR1 reads MNHNS; CDR2 reads SASEGT.

The CDR3 region has the DNA TGTGCCTGGAGTCTTCTGGGACTCCAAGAGACCCAGTACTTC. Residues: CAWSLLGLQETQYF. This sequence joins TRBV30 and TRBJ2-5, with D tentatively TRBD2 (6 bases). The ends were cut back, 2 bases at V and 1 base at J, with 11 bases in the middle. The CDR3 runs 14 residues. CDR1 and CDR2 (germline): GTSNPN, SVGIG (reference sequence). Full variable domain (missing parts from reference TRBV30 and TRBJ2-5): SQTIHQWPATLVQPVGSPLSLECTVEGTSNPNLYWYRQAAGRGLQLLFYSVGIGQISSEVPQNLSASRPQDRQFILSSKKLLLSDSGFYLCAWSLLGLQETQYFGPGTRLLVL.

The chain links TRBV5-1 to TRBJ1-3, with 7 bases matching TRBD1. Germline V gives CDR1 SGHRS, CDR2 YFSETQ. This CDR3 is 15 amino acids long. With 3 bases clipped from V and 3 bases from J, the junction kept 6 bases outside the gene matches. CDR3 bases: TGCGCCAGCAGCTATAACCGGGACAGTGGAAACACCATATATTTT. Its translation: CASSYNRDSGNTIYF.

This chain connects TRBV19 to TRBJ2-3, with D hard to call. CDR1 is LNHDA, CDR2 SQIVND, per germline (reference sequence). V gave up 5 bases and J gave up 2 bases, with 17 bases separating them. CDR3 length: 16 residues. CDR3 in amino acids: CASSAVLRSPTDTQYF. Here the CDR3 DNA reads TGTGCCAGTAGTGCTGTACTGAGGTCCCCCACAGATACGCAGTATTTT.

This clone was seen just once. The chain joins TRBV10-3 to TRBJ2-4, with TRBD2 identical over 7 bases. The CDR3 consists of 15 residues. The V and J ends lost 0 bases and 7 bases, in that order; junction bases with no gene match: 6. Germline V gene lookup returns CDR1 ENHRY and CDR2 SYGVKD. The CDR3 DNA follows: TGTGCCATCAGTGAGTCATGGGAGGGAGGTAACATTCAGTACTTC. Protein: CAISESWEGGNIQYF.

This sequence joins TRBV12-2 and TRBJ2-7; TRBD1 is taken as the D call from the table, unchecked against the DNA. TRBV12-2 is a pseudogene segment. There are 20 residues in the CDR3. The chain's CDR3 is CASRYTTRGQGVRSSYEQYF. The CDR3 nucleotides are TGTGCAAGTCGTTACACGACCCGAGGGCAGGGGGTCCGCAGCTCCTACGAGCAGTACTTC.

The CDR3 DNA sequence: TGTGCCACCGCAAAGGACAGGTTCCCCTACGAGCAGTACTTC. It encodes CATAKDRFPYEQYF. The chain joins TRBV15 to TRBJ2-7; 7 bases align to TRBD1. After removal of 8 bases from V and 2 bases from J, the junction contained 9 bases not matched to a gene. The CDR3 totals 14 residues. Looked up from germline, CDR1 is LNHNV and CDR2 is YYDKDF (reference sequence).

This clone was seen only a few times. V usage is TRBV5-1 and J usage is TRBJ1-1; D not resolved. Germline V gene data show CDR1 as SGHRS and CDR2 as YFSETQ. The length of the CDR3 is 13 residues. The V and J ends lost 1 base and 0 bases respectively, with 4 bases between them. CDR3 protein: CASSLTVNTEAFF. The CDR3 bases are TGCGCCAGCAGCTTGACGGTGAACACTGAAGCTTTCTTT. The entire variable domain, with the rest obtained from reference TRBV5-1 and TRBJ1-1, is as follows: KAGVTQTPRYLIKTRGQQVTLSCSPISGHRSVSWYQQTPGQGLQFLFEYFSETQRNKGNFPGRFSGRQFSNSRSEMNVSTLELGDSALYLCASSLTVNTEAFFGQGTRLTVV.

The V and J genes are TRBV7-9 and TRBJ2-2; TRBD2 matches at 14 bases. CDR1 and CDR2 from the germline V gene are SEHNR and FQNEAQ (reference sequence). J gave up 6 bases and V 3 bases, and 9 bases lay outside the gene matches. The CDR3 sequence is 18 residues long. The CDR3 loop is CASSLNVGTSGSAGELFF. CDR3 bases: TGTGCCAGCAGCTTGAACGTCGGGACTAGCGGGAGTGCCGGGGAGCTGTTTTTT.

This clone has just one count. In DNA, the CDR3 is TGCGCCAGCAGTCCTCTAGCGGGGGGGAGCACAGATACGCAGTATTTT. This encodes CASSPLAGGSTDTQYF. The chain employs TRBV10-1 and TRBJ2-3; 12 bases match TRBD2. The V gene end was trimmed by 5 bases and the J gene end by 0 bases; junction bases not matched to a gene: 3. Germline V lookup: CDR1 WNHNN, CDR2 SYGVQD (reference sequence). The CDR3 has 16 residues.

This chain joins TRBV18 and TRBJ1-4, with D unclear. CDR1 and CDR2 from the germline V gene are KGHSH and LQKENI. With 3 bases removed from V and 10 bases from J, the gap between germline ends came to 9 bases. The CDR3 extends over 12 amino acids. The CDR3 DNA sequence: TGTGCCAGCTCACCGCCGGGAGGAAAACTGTTTTTT. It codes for CASSPPGGKLFF.

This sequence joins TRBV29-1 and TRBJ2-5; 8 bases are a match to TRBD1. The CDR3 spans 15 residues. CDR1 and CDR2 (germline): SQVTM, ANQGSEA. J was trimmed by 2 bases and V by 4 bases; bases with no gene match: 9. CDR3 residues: CSVAFRGPGQETQYF. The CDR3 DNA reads TGCAGCGTTGCTTTCAGGGGGCCTGGGCAAGAGACCCAGTACTTC.

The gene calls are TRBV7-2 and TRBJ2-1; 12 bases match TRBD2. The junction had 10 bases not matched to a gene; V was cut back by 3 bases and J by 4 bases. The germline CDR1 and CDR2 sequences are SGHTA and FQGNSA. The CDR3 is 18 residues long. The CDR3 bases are TGTGCCAGCAGCTTTCGGGGGGTTGGGACTAGCGGGTACAATGAGCAGTTCTTC. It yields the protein CASSFRGVGTSGYNEQFF.

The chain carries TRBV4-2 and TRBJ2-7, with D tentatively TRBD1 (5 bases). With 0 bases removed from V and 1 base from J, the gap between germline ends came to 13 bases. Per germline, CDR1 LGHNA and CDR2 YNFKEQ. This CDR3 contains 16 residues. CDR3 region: CASSQEIGHYSYEQYF. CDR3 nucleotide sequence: TGTGCCAGCAGCCAAGAAATAGGACACTATTCCTACGAGCAGTACTTC.

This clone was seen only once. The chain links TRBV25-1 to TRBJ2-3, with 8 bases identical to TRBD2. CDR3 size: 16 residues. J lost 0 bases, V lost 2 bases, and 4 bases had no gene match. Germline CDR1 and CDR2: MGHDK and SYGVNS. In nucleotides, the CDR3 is TGTGCCAGCAGTGAAAGGGGGACTAGAAGCACAGATACGCAGTATTTT. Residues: CASSERGTRSTDTQYF.

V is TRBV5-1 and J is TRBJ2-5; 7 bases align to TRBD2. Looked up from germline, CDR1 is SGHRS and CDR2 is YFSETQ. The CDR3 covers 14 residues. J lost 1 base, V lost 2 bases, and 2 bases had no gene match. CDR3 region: CASSFREVQETQYF. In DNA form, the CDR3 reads TGCGCCAGCAGCTTTCGGGAGGTCCAAGAGACCCAGTACTTC.

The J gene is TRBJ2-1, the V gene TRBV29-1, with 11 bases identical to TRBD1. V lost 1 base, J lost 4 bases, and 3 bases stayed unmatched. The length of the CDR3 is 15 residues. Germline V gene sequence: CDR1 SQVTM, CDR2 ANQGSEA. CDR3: CSVEGTGGYYNEQFF. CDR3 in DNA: TGCAGCGTTGAAGGGACAGGGGGCTATTACAATGAGCAGTTCTTC.